These T cell receptor beta chains were read from a single sample in a study of identifying expanded T cells in peripheral blood. Clones were sequenced by immunoSEQ multiplex PCR, and TCRdb holds only the in-frame ones, with some missing. The top ten clones hold roughly 6% of a sample with about 100,000 clones, around 90% of them seen once. What was sequenced was blood. Receptor source: a person aged 18-70 years in good health. Each CDR3 is given with its conserved first and last residue. A D gene is named only where the DNA matches it firmly. Size is stated for part of the rows, as once, few or many counts, or as a class when the clone is expanded.

V gene	D gene	J gene	clone size	CDR3 protein	CDR3 DNA
TRBV5-1	.	TRBJ2-5	.	CASSLSPQGKTQYF	TGCGCCAGCAGCTTATCACCGCAGGGGAAGACCCAGTACTTC
TRBV6-6	.	TRBJ1-1	few	CASSNKIYTEAFF	TGTGCCAGCAGTAATAAAATATACACTGAAGCTTTCTTT
TRBV27	.	TRBJ2-7	.	CASSFRGNSYEQYF	TGTGCCAGCAGTTTCAGAGGGAACTCCTACGAGCAGTACTTC
TRBV18	.	TRBJ2-3	.	CASSAGLTADTQYF	TGTGCCAGCTCGGCGGGGCTAACGGCAGATACGCAGTATTTT
TRBV4-1	.	TRBJ1-2	few	CASSQVREDGYTF	TGCGCCAGCAGCCAAGTGAGGGAGGATGGCTACACCTTC
TRBV5-8	TRBD1	TRBJ2-7	.	CASSLPDRSSYEQYF	TGTGCCAGCAGCTTGCCGGACAGGAGCTCCTACGAGCAGTACTTC
TRBV6-1	.	TRBJ1-6	.	CASSELGRMSNSPLHF	TGTGCCAGCAGTGAATTAGGCAGGATGAGCAATTCACCCCTCCACTTT
TRBV6-1	.	TRBJ1-2	.	CASSEAGRATWALYGYTF	TGTGCCAGCAGTGAAGCCGGTCGGGCAACATGGGCCCTCTATGGCTACACCTTC
TRBV19	.	TRBJ1-2	.	CASGGDRYYGYTF	TGTGCCAGTGGCGGGGACCGGTACTATGGCTACACCTTC
TRBV7-9	.	TRBJ2-1	.	CASSSGIALQQFF	TGTGCCAGCAGCTCAGGGATCGCGCTTCAGCAGTTCTTC
TRBV7-2	.	TRBJ1-3	.	CASSLPGIPFSGNTIYF	TGTGCCAGCAGCCTACCGGGGATTCCTTTCTCTGGAAACACCATATATTTT
TRBV9	.	TRBJ2-2	.	CASSPGDTDTGELFF	TGTGCCAGCAGCCCTGGGGACACCGACACCGGGGAGCTGTTTTTT
TRBV9	TRBD2	TRBJ2-1	.	CASSGGASGGREQFF	TGTGCCAGCTCAGGTGGGGCTAGCGGGGGCAGAGAGCAGTTCTTC
TRBV5-1	TRBD2	TRBJ2-7	once	CASSLLAAYEQYF	TGCGCCAGCAGCTTGCTAGCGGCCTACGAGCAGTACTTC
TRBV19	TRBD1	TRBJ2-1	.	CASSKFGTEGFGVTNEQFF	TGTGCCAGTAGTAAGTTCGGGACAGAGGGGTTCGGGGTCACAAATGAGCAGTTCTTC
TRBV5-1	TRBD2	TRBJ2-7	.	CASRDYAGVSYEQYF	TGCGCCAGCAGAGACTACGCGGGAGTTAGCTACGAGCAGTACTTC
TRBV18	TRBD1	TRBJ1-5	few	CASSLNRPRTGNQPQHF	TGTGCCAGCTCACTAAACCGGCCCAGGACAGGTAATCAGCCCCAGCATTTT